The clone carrying this TCR beta chain was seen ten or more times. Each subset's genomic DNA was shared equally among a number of immunoSEQ plates. Unsorted PBMC DNA was run through sequencing on ten immunoSEQ deep assay plates. Repertoires were generated with immunoSEQ multiplex PCR, while TCRdb's copy carries only in-frame clones and drops some. The sample has around 500,000 clones, approximately 78% seen once. The CDR3 contains 15 residues. CDR1 SGHRS and CDR2 YFSETQ come from the germline V gene. Trimming cost V 4 bases and J 2 bases; bases outside gene matches: 6. The sample is drawn from a study of shared clonotypes between healthy human individuals. Whole-study context: Contributing individuals were two females and three males aged 18 to 49.

All donors qualified as healthy HIV-negative adults and had experienced no recent acute infections or vaccinations. This chain uses TRBV5-1 with TRBJ2-7; TRBD2 matches at 10 bases. The TCR originated in a woman between 40 and 55 years old in good health. Some clones in this sample may be carry-over from other donors' samples. What was sequenced was PBMCs. CDR3 sequence: CASSVQREGPYEQYF. The CDR3, as DNA: TGCGCCAGCAGCGTCCAGCGGGAGGGCCCCTACGAGCAGTACTTC.